These 29 T cell receptor beta chains were all obtained from the same sample, sequenced in a study of blood T cell repertoires in COVID-19. Data came from immunoSEQ multiplex PCR; TCRdb stores just in-frame clones and leaves some out. Of roughly 180,000 clones in the sample, roughly three quarters were seen once. The sequenced material came from peripheral blood. These receptors were taken from a man in his sixties with active or convalescent COVID-19.

This clone occurred once. The chain is built from TRBV7-2 and TRBJ2-2; 7 nucleotides align to TRBD2. The germline V gene encodes CDR1 SGHTA and CDR2 FQGNSA. Trimming at V came to 5 bases and at J to 5 bases, leaving 5 bases not matched to a gene. CDR3 length equals 14 residues. In DNA, the CDR3 is TGTGCCAGCAGCCCCTCCGGGGGGACCGGGGAGCTGTTTTTT. Translating it yields CASSPSGGTGELFF.

V gene TRBV7-8 combines with J gene TRBJ1-5; the match to TRBD1 covers 7 bases. The CDR3 is 15 amino acids. The junction had 8 bases not matched to a gene; V was cut back by 5 bases and J by 4 bases. From germline, CDR1 is SGHVS and CDR2 FQNEAQ. The CDR3: CASSQGQSYNQPQHF. CDR3 nucleotides: TGTGCCAGCAGCCAGGGACAGAGCTATAATCAGCCCCAGCATTTT.

This chain connects TRBV2 to TRBJ1-2, with D maybe TRBD1 (5 bases). V lost 0 bases to trimming and J lost 8 bases, with 13 bases between them. The CDR3 sequence is 14 residues long. Germline V CDR1 and CDR2: SNHLY, FYNNEI. Here the CDR3 DNA reads TGTGCCAGCAGTGAAGCGGGGGGGGTGAACGGCTACACCTTC. Translated: CASSEAGGVNGYTF.

The chain carries TRBV19 and TRBJ1-5; D is perhaps TRBD1 (5 bases). The V and J ends lost 10 bases and 3 bases respectively, with 10 bases between them. This CDR3 spans 12 amino acids. From germline, CDR1 is LNHDA and CDR2 SQIVND (reference sequence). CDR3 nucleotides: TGTGCCACCCGGGGGACCAATCAGCCCCAGCATTTT. Translation: CATRGTNQPQHF.

The rearrangement uses TRBV29-1 and TRBJ2-7, with D tentatively TRBD2 (5 bases). The germline gives CDR1 SQVTM, CDR2 ANQGSEA. The CDR3 covers 14 residues. The ends were cut back, 1 base at V and 0 bases at J, with 10 bases in the middle. CDR3: CSVEGGRGSYEQYF. The DNA of the CDR3 is TGCAGCGTTGAAGGTGGCCGGGGCTCCTACGAGCAGTACTTC.

The chain joins TRBV7-2 to TRBJ1-5; TRBD1 might be the D (6 bases). V lost 5 bases to trimming and J lost 5 bases, with 16 bases between them. The CDR3 totals 15 residues. Germline V gene sequence: CDR1 SGHTA, CDR2 FQGNSA. In DNA form, the CDR3 reads TGTGCCAGCAGCCTCTTCTTGGGGGCGGATCAGCCCCAGCATTTT. This codes for CASSLFLGADQPQHF.

The rearrangement joins TRBV28 to TRBJ2-2, with 15 bases that match TRBD2. The CDR3 consists of 18 residues. The ends lost 6 bases at V and 0 bases at J; junction bases unmatched: 5. CDR1 is MDHEN, CDR2 SYDVKM, per germline. CDR3 bases: TGTGCCAGCAGGGGGACTAGCGGGAGGTTTACGAACACCGGGGAGCTGTTTTTT. Protein sequence: CASRGTSGRFTNTGELFF.

Ten or more counts support this clone. J is TRBJ2-4 and V is TRBV5-1; 11 positions agree with TRBD2. This CDR3 has 14 amino acids. J was trimmed by 6 bases and V by 3 bases; bases with no gene match: 2. CDR1 is SGHRS, CDR2 YFSETQ, per germline. Here the CDR3 reads CASSSGTSGNIQYF. The CDR3 DNA follows: TGCGCCAGCAGCTCCGGGACTAGCGGAAACATTCAGTACTTC.

The chain employs TRBV2 and TRBJ2-7, with D perhaps TRBD1 (6 bases). CDR3 size: 11 residues. V lost 6 bases to trimming and J lost 7 bases, with 10 bases between them. CDR1 and CDR2 from the germline V gene are SNHLY and FYNNEI. CDR3 amino acids: CASRQQGEQYF. In nucleotides, the CDR3 is TGTGCCAGCAGACAACAGGGAGAGCAGTACTTC.

This chain joins TRBV11-2 and TRBJ2-7, with 11 bases aligning to TRBD2. Germline values: CDR1 SGHAT, CDR2 FQNNGV. The CDR3 length is 15 residues. After removal of 4 bases from V and 2 bases from J, the junction contained 4 bases not matched to a gene. This chain's CDR3 is CASSSPTSGAYEQYF. The CDR3 DNA sequence: TGTGCCAGCAGCTCACCGACTAGCGGGGCCTACGAGCAGTACTTC.

The CDR3 DNA follows: TGTGCCAGCAGTTTATTAGCGTATGAGCAGTTCTTC. The encoded protein is CASSLLAYEQFF. This chain connects TRBV12-3 or TRBV12-4 to TRBJ2-1, with a possible D match to TRBD2 (5 bases). CDR3 length: 12 amino acids. Trimming left V 2 bases short and J 8 bases short, with 7 bases between.

The rearrangement joins TRBV6-2 or TRBV6-3 to TRBJ2-7, with D tentatively TRBD2 (5 bases). This CDR3 has 15 residues. V lost 5 bases to trimming and J lost 1 base, with 15 bases between them. The germline gives CDR1 MNHEY, CDR2 SVGEGT. The CDR3 nucleotides read TGTGCCAGCAGTACTGGACGGACGGGGTCCTACGAGCAGTACTTC. Amino acid sequence: CASSTGRTGSYEQYF.

The V call is TRBV6-5, the J call TRBJ2-5; 11 bases align to TRBD1. The CDR3 extends over 14 amino acids. V was clipped by 5 bases and J by 5 bases; unmatched bases: 4. From germline, CDR1 is MNHEY and CDR2 SVGAGI. CDR3 in amino acids: CASSRTGGRETQYF. CDR3 nucleotides: TGTGCCAGCAGTCGGACAGGGGGCCGGGAGACCCAGTACTTC.

The V gene is TRBV19, the J gene TRBJ1-1, with TRBD1 identical over 7 bases. The CDR3 spans 16 residues. Trimming took 1 base from V and 0 from J; bases not matched to a gene: 5. Germline CDR1 and CDR2: LNHDA and SQIVND (reference sequence). CDR3 DNA sequence: TGTGCCAGTAGTATAGTTCCGGGACAGATGAACACTGAAGCTTTCTTT. As protein: CASSIVPGQMNTEAFF.

The chain has TRBV3-1 (or the pseudogene TRBV3-2) and TRBJ2-7; TRBD2 matches 7 bases. Losses at the gene ends were 4 bases for V and 1 base for J; bases not matched to a gene: 4. Germline assignment: CDR1 LGHDT and CDR2 YNNKEL (reference sequence). The CDR3 runs 14 residues. CDR3 residues: CASSRGEGSYEQYF. The CDR3 DNA reads TGTGCCAGCAGCCGGGGGGAGGGATCCTACGAGCAGTACTTC.

This chain connects TRBV7-9 to TRBJ2-7; 10 bases agree with TRBD2. The CDR3 totals 17 residues. The V gene's germline CDR1 is SEHNR and CDR2 FQNEAQ (reference sequence). Trimming took 6 bases from V and 2 from J; bases not matched to a gene: 13. The CDR3 DNA reads as TGTGCCAGCAGTCTTAGGACTAGCGGTCCTGGGGCCTACGAGCAGTACTTC. Residues: CASSLRTSGPGAYEQYF.

The count of this clone is one. This chain's CDR3 is CASSSGTPNEKLFF. CDR3 bases: TGTGCCAGCAGCTCCGGGACACCTAATGAAAAACTGTTTTTT. This chain uses TRBV3-1 (or the pseudogene TRBV3-2) with TRBJ1-4, with a possible D match to TRBD1 (6 bases). CDR1 and CDR2 (germline): LGHDT, YNNKEL (reference sequence). The ends were cut back, 5 bases at V and 3 bases at J, with 10 bases in the middle. This CDR3 region has 14 residues.

This chain joins TRBV2 and TRBJ2-3; 9 nucleotides line up with TRBD2. With V trimmed by 4 bases and J by 6 bases, 8 bases remained unmatched. Per germline, CDR1 SNHLY and CDR2 FYNNEI. The length of the CDR3 is 15 residues. CDR3 residues: CASSGFAGGTDTQYF. CDR3 DNA: TGTGCCAGCAGTGGTTTCGCGGGAGGGACTGATACGCAGTATTTT. Based on the CDR3 plus reference TRBV2 and TRBJ2-3, the full variable domain is EPEVTQTPSHQVTQMGQEVILRCVPISNHLYFYWYRQILGQKVEFLVSFYNNEISEKSEIFDDQFSVERPDGSNFTLKIRSTKLEDSAMYFCASSGFAGGTDTQYFGPGTRLTVL.

This clone was detected a few times. The gene calls are TRBV4-3 and TRBJ2-3; 13 positions match TRBD2. Germline V gives CDR1 LGHNA, CDR2 YSLEER. This CDR3 contains 17 residues. Losses at the gene ends were 2 bases for V and 2 bases for J; bases not matched to a gene: 4. CDR3: CASSQQTSGRYTDTQYF. The CDR3 bases are TGCGCCAGCAGCCAACAGACTAGCGGGAGGTACACAGATACGCAGTATTTT.

This chain connects TRBV6-4 to TRBJ2-3; 7 bases line up with TRBD1. The V and J ends lost 4 bases and 5 bases, in that order; junction bases with no gene match: 3. This CDR3 contains 13 residues. Germline V gene lookup returns CDR1 MRHNA and CDR2 SNTAGT. As DNA, the CDR3 is TGTGCCAGCAGTGTGAACAGGGGAGATACGCAGTATTTT. This encodes CASSVNRGDTQYF.

V gene TRBV15 combines with J gene TRBJ2-2; possibly TRBD2 for D (5 bases). CDR1 and CDR2 (germline): LNHNV, YYDKDF (reference sequence). The CDR3 runs to 15 residues. With 0 bases removed from V and 4 bases from J, the gap between germline ends came to 9 bases. For the CDR3, the DNA is TGTGCCACCAGCAGAGAACTAGTCCCCACCGGGGAGCTGTTTTTT. Protein: CATSRELVPTGELFF.

This chain joins TRBV15 and TRBJ2-7, with TRBD2 matching 7 bases. The CDR3 has 15 amino acids. The V segment lost 0 bases and the J segment 3 bases; nucleotides outside the gene matches: 5. CDR1 and CDR2 from the germline V gene are LNHNV and YYDKDF (reference sequence). CDR3 nucleotide sequence: TGTGCCACCAGCAGAGACCTAGGGACTATCTACGAGCAGTACTTC. Translated, it gives CATSRDLGTIYEQYF.

The CDR3 loop reads CASTVTGASYEQYF. CDR3 coding DNA: TGTGCCAGCACCGTGACAGGCGCCTCCTACGAGCAGTACTTC. The chain employs TRBV6-5 and TRBJ2-7; D is perhaps TRBD1 (6 bases). Germline V gene data show CDR1 as MNHEY and CDR2 as SVGAGI. The CDR3 covers 14 residues. Trimming took off 7 bases at V and 0 bases at J, with 13 bases between the two ends.

The chain is built from TRBV30 and TRBJ2-7; D might be TRBD1 (5 bases). V lost 0 bases, J lost 6 bases, and 12 bases lay in between. The CDR3 is 13 residues long. Per the germline V gene, CDR1 is GTSNPN and CDR2 is SVGIG (reference sequence). CDR3 region: CAWSVVRALEQYF. Written as DNA, the CDR3 is TGTGCCTGGAGTGTGGTCAGGGCCCTCGAGCAGTACTTC.

This clone was recorded a few times. The J gene is TRBJ2-7, the V gene TRBV18, with D perhaps matching TRBD2 (6 bases). Trimming left V 5 bases short and J 0 bases short, with 17 bases between. Germline values: CDR1 KGHSH, CDR2 LQKENI. The CDR3 is 16 amino acids. This CDR3 is CASSGTGGLASYEQYF. DNA of the CDR3: TGTGCCAGCTCAGGTACCGGGGGATTAGCCTCCTACGAGCAGTACTTC.

The chain combines TRBV5-8 with TRBJ1-1; no clear D. Looked up from germline, CDR1 is SGHTS and CDR2 is YDEGEE. There are 17 residues in the CDR3. With 1 base removed from V and 3 bases from J, the gap between germline ends came to 19 bases. The CDR3 region has the DNA TGTGCCAGCAGCTTGATAATACGGGGTCCGCGGGACACTGAAGCTTTCTTT. Its protein product is CASSLIIRGPRDTEAFF.

In this sample, this clone turned up a few times. V usage is TRBV13 and J usage is TRBJ1-1; no reliable D call. Trimming stripped 1 base from V and 6 bases from J, with 6 bases between. The CDR3 spans 12 residues. The germline V gene has CDR1 PRHDT and CDR2 FYEKMQ (reference sequence). CDR3 protein: CASSLAGSEAFF. CDR3 sequence (DNA): TGTGCCAGCAGCTTAGCGGGGTCTGAAGCTTTCTTT.

This chain joins TRBV6-9 and TRBJ1-2, with D maybe TRBD1 (5 bases). There are 17 residues in the CDR3. Germline CDR1 reads MNHGY; CDR2 reads SVAAGI. The V and J ends lost 6 bases and 6 bases respectively, with 26 bases between them. The CDR3 nucleotides are TGTGCCAGCAGCGGACATTTCGTAAACCCCCCCTCGGATGGCTACACCTTC. Translated, it gives CASSGHFVNPPSDGYTF.

CDR3 in amino acids: CASSLYGYEQYF. CDR3 nucleotide sequence: TGTGCCAGCAGTTTATACGGGTACGAGCAGTACTTC. The V call is TRBV28, the J call TRBJ2-7, with no clear D. This CDR3 is built from 12 residues. V lost 1 base, J lost 4 bases, and 5 bases lay in between. CDR1 is MDHEN, CDR2 SYDVKM, per germline. The variable domain in full, with the rest retrieved from reference TRBV28 and TRBJ2-7, is DVKVTQSSRYLVKRTGEKVFLECVQDMDHENMFWYRQDPGLGLRLIYFSYDVKMKEKGDIPEGYSVSREKKERFSLILESASTNQTSMYLCASSLYGYEQYFGPGTRLTVT.